A single sample gave rise to the 21 T cell receptor beta chains below, sequenced in a study of response to subunit inactivated influenza vaccine. TCRdb re-called the RT-PCR reads with MiXCR, one entry per CDR3 protein. The sample contains around 500,000 distinct CDR3 sequences, approximately 9.9% of which appear only once. Sample: PBMCs from blood, taken roughly 47 days after vaccination. The source of these receptors is a man aged 50-60 years who received an inactivated influenza vaccine.

This clonotype was counted only a few times. The chain couples TRBV7-6 to TRBJ2-3; no reliable D call. This CDR3 is built from 14 residues. V was pared by 5 bases and J by 1 base, with 10 bases between. From germline, CDR1 is SGHVS and CDR2 FNYEAQ. Here the CDR3 reads CASSPEFRTDTQYF. The DNA of the CDR3 is TGTGCCAGCAGCCCGGAGTTTCGCACAGATACGCAGTATTTT. The full variable domain, its missing parts supplied by reference TRBV7-6 and TRBJ2-3, is GAGVSQSPRYKVTKRGQDVALRCDPISGHVSLYWYRQALGQGPEFLTYFNYEAQQDKSGLPNDRFSAERPEGSISTLTIQRTEQRDSAMYRCASSPEFRTDTQYFGPGTRLTVL.

This clonotype was recorded a few times. The chain employs TRBV5-1 and TRBJ2-5; 10 bases are shared with TRBD2. The CDR3 has 16 amino acids. Germline assignment: CDR1 SGHRS and CDR2 YFSETQ. The J segment lost 0 bases and the V segment lost 4 bases, leaving 6 bases of the junction unmatched. In nucleotides, the CDR3 is TGCGCCAGCAGCGGCGGACTAGCGGACGACCAAGAGACCCAGTACTTC. The encoded protein is CASSGGLADDQETQYF.

This clonotype came up a few times. CDR3 region: CASRQGLAGSEQYF. The CDR3 region has the DNA TGTGCCAGCAGGCAGGGACTAGCGGGAAGCGAGCAGTACTTC. The chain carries TRBV6-1 and TRBJ2-7; 13 nucleotides align to TRBD2. The CDR3 sequence is 14 residues long. Per germline, CDR1 MNHNS and CDR2 SASEGT. V shed 6 bases and J 6 bases; nucleotides not matched to a gene: 5.

This chain links TRBV20-1 with TRBJ2-5; D gene uncertain. The germline V gene has CDR1 DFQATT and CDR2 SNEGSKA (reference sequence). V gave up 3 bases and J gave up 5 bases, with 16 bases separating them. The CDR3 consists of 14 residues. CDR3 protein: CSARVLVSLETQYF. In DNA, the CDR3 is TGCAGTGCTAGGGTTCTAGTGAGTCTGGAGACCCAGTACTTC.

The genes are TRBV6-1 and TRBJ2-1, with 11 bases identical to TRBD1. V shed 6 bases and J 8 bases; nucleotides not matched to a gene: 9. The germline V gene encodes CDR1 MNHNS and CDR2 SASEGT. This CDR3 has 15 residues. As DNA, the CDR3 is TGTGCCAGCAGGCGGGCCGGACAGGGGGCCCATGAGCAGTTCTTC. Its protein product is CASRRAGQGAHEQFF.

The CDR3 sequence: CASSSSGLLNYGYTF. The DNA for the CDR3 is TGTGCCAGCAGTTCATCAGGACTGCTAAACTATGGCTACACCTTC. This rearrangement joins TRBV27 to TRBJ1-2; D is ambiguous. The CDR3 is 15 residues long. The V and J ends lost 4 bases and 2 bases respectively, with 14 bases between them. Germline V gene data show CDR1 as MNHEY and CDR2 as SMNVEV (reference sequence).

The rearrangement uses TRBV28 and TRBJ2-1, with 8 bases aligning to TRBD1. The CDR3 covers 15 residues. CDR1 is MDHEN and CDR2 is SYDVKM in the germline V gene. V was pared by 2 bases and J by 8 bases, with 8 bases of the junction left unmatched. DNA of the CDR3: TGTGCCAGCAGTTTAGGGACAGGACGGGCCCATGAGCAGTTCTTC. Its translation: CASSLGTGRAHEQFF.

This clonotype appeared a few times. The V call is TRBV5-1, the J call TRBJ2-2; D unresolved. Trimming pared 2 bases from V and 1 base from J, leaving 9 bases between. The CDR3 extends over 15 amino acids. Germline assignment: CDR1 SGHRS and CDR2 YFSETQ. CDR3 in amino acids: CASSLTARNTGELFF. The DNA for the CDR3 is TGCGCCAGCAGCTTAACGGCCCGGAACACCGGGGAGCTGTTTTTT.

This clonotype was found a few times. The rearrangement links TRBV7-9 to TRBJ1-1; D gene unclear. Germline values: CDR1 SEHNR, CDR2 FQNEAQ (reference sequence). Deletions cut 0 bases from V and 7 bases from J, with 6 bases between. This CDR3 has 12 residues. The CDR3 DNA is TGTGCCAGCAGCTTAGCGGAAGGTGAAGCTTTCTTT. It codes for CASSLAEGEAFF.

This clonotype occurred a few times. V is TRBV30 and J is TRBJ1-2; D may be TRBD1 (6 bases). Germline assignment: CDR1 GTSNPN and CDR2 SVGIG (reference sequence). This CDR3 is built from 15 residues. Between the trimmed V and J ends, which lost 7 bases and 4 bases, there was a span of 22 bases. Here the CDR3 DNA reads TGTGCCTTAACACCCTCCGGACAGCCCCTCTATGGCTACACCTTC. Encoded protein: CALTPSGQPLYGYTF.

The rearrangement links TRBV25-1 to TRBJ2-3; either TRBD1 or TRBD2 may fit D (6 bases each). The CDR3 loop spans 17 amino acids. V was clipped by 1 base and J by 0 bases, with 14 bases between them. CDR1 MGHDK and CDR2 SYGVNS come from the germline V gene. CDR3 loop: CASSELGGRTSTDTQYF. CDR3 DNA: TGTGCCAGCAGTGAATTGGGGGGCCGGACTAGCACAGATACGCAGTATTTT.

This sequence joins TRBV9 and TRBJ2-7, with unresolved D. Germline CDR1 and CDR2: SGDLS and YYNGEE. The CDR3 consists of 14 residues. V was trimmed by 2 bases and J by 0 bases, leaving 9 bases between them. In nucleotides, the CDR3 is TGTGCCAGCAGCGTTCGAACGGACTCCTACGAGCAGTACTTC. Protein: CASSVRTDSYEQYF.

There are many counts of this clonotype. This chain connects TRBV4-3 to TRBJ1-6; D might be TRBD1 (5 bases). This CDR3 spans 14 amino acids. V lost 2 bases to trimming and J lost 11 bases, with 13 bases between them. The germline gives CDR1 LGHNA, CDR2 YSLEER. The CDR3 coding sequence is TGCGCCAGCAGCCAACGGGAAAGGGGTCCACCCCTCCACTTT. Protein: CASSQRERGPPLHF.

The chain is built from TRBV6-2 or TRBV6-3 and TRBJ2-5; D gene ambiguous. The length of the CDR3 is 14 residues. Germline V gives CDR1 MNHEY, CDR2 SVGEGT. The ends were cut back, 0 bases at V and 2 bases at J, with 7 bases in the middle. The CDR3 loop is CASSYSSVQETQYF. CDR3 DNA sequence: TGTGCCAGCAGTTACTCGTCGGTTCAAGAGACCCAGTACTTC.

Concerning this clonotype itself: One base away lies a much larger clone, so this may be a sequencing read error. The rearrangement uses TRBV7-9 and TRBJ1-1; no firm D call. Deletions cut 11 bases from V and 0 bases from J, with 13 bases between. In germline, CDR1 is SEHNR, CDR2 FQNEAQ (reference sequence). The CDR3 covers 13 residues. The DNA for the CDR3 is TGTGCCTGCGGCGGACTCCTGAACACTGAAGCTTTCTTT. Amino acids: CACGGLLNTEAFF.

V gene TRBV7-2 combines with J gene TRBJ2-7; D not certain. The V end lost 4 bases, the J end lost 2 bases, and 9 bases lay between the germline ends. The CDR3 has 13 amino acids. Germline CDR1 is SGHTA and CDR2 is FQGNSA. The CDR3 reads CASSSSPTYEQYF. Here the CDR3 DNA reads TGTGCCAGCAGCTCCTCCCCCACCTACGAGCAGTACTTC.

This clonotype was seen repeatedly, ten times or more. The rearrangement links TRBV7-6 to TRBJ2-5; no definite D call. CDR1 and CDR2 from the germline V gene are SGHVS and FNYEAQ. The CDR3 is 13 residues long. Trimming removed 5 bases at V and 2 bases at J, with 9 bases between. CDR3 nucleotide sequence: TGTGCCAGCAGCCTCGACAAGCAAGAGACCCAGTACTTC. Translation gives CASSLDKQETQYF. Full variable domain (rest looked up from reference TRBV7-6 and TRBJ2-5): GAGVSQSPRYKVTKRGQDVALRCDPISGHVSLYWYRQALGQGPEFLTYFNYEAQQDKSGLPNDRFSAERPEGSISTLTIQRTEQRDSAMYRCASSLDKQETQYFGPGTRLLVL.

Only a few counts were recorded for this clonotype. The chain couples TRBV24-1 to TRBJ2-1; TRBD2 matches 8 bases. Germline V CDR1 and CDR2: KGHDR, SFDVKD. This CDR3 has 13 residues. J was trimmed by 8 bases and V by 4 bases; bases with no gene match: 3. CDR3 sequence: CATSDLTSDEQFF. The CDR3 nucleotides are TGTGCCACCAGTGACCTGACTAGCGATGAGCAGTTCTTC.

The chain joins TRBV6-5 to TRBJ1-1; D perhaps matches TRBD1 (5 bases). V gave up 0 bases and J gave up 3 bases, with 11 bases separating them. The germline V gene encodes CDR1 MNHEY and CDR2 SVGAGI. The CDR3 is 15 residues long. The DNA of the CDR3 is TGTGCCAGCAGTTACTCAGGGACGGGCTACACTGAAGCTTTCTTT. Translated, it gives CASSYSGTGYTEAFF.

V and J are TRBV24-1 and TRBJ1-5; a possible D gene is TRBD1 (6 bases). Germline CDR1 is KGHDR and CDR2 is SFDVKD. There are 19 residues in the CDR3. The ends were cut back, 0 bases at V and 1 base at J, with 18 bases in the middle. The CDR3 DNA follows: TGTGCCACCAGTGATTTGAACCGAGGGGGGCAGAGGAGCAATCAGCCCCAGCATTTT. Protein: CATSDLNRGGQRSNQPQHF.

This clonotype was counted a few times. This chain joins TRBV7-9 and TRBJ2-7; the match to TRBD2 covers 8 bases. CDR1 SEHNR and CDR2 FQNEAQ come from the germline V gene (reference sequence). V dropped 5 bases and J dropped 0; count of bases not matched to a gene: 9. CDR3 length: 16 amino acids. The CDR3 is CASSLPGLESSYEQYF. CDR3 DNA: TGTGCCAGCAGCCTCCCGGGACTAGAGAGCTCCTACGAGCAGTACTTC.